The source of this TCR beta chain is a study of blood T cell repertoires in COVID-19. At the level of the study: Italy, Spain and the United States were the sources of the convalescent and acute COVID-19 samples. PBMCs, B-cell-depleted T cells, or T cells were the source of the cDNA or gDNA that made up the material.

Remarks on this clone: The germline gene is not matched at one end of the junction; a read error may be the cause.

CDR1 is SSHAT, CDR2 FNYEAQ, per germline (reference sequence). The CDR3 length is 15 residues. Original data processing: Amplification with reference gene primers provided the estimates of nucleated cell counts. This table comes from immunoSEQ multiplex PCR, and its TCRdb copy is limited to in-frame clones, with some not included. V, J and clone size derive from that table, while D and trimming were established from the DNA sequence. The data contain tens of thousands of clones, roughly 78% of them singletons. The specimen sequenced was peripheral blood. The TCR was taken from a boy aged 2-15 years with active or convalescent COVID-19. The rearrangement links TRBV7-7 to TRBJ2-2, with TRBD1 matching 8 bases. Written as DNA, the CDR3 is TGTGCTAGCAGCCCGACAGGGGCTGACACCGGGGAGCTGTTTTTT. Amino acids: CASSPTGADTGELFF.